This T cell receptor (beta chain) emerged from a study of cytomegalovirus exposure and HLA in healthy donors. This CDR3 has 14 residues. J was trimmed by 5 bases and V by 7 bases; bases with no gene match: 9. Germline V CDR1 and CDR2: SNHLY, FYNNEI. 13 Jbeta primers and 60 Vbeta primers were used for the PCR. Using immunoSEQ multiplex PCR, the repertoire was profiled, and TCRdb retains in-frame clones only, with some absent. The table lists about 160,000 clones, over 80% of them singletons. The sample taken for sequencing was PBMCs. The chain is built from TRBV2 and TRBJ2-5; TRBD2 matches at 8 bases. The TCR comes from a girl aged 10 to 17 in good health and CMV-seropositive. CDR3: CASKGGRILETQYF. CDR3 nucleotides: TGTGCCAGCAAGGGCGGGAGGATTTTGGAGACCCAGTACTTC.